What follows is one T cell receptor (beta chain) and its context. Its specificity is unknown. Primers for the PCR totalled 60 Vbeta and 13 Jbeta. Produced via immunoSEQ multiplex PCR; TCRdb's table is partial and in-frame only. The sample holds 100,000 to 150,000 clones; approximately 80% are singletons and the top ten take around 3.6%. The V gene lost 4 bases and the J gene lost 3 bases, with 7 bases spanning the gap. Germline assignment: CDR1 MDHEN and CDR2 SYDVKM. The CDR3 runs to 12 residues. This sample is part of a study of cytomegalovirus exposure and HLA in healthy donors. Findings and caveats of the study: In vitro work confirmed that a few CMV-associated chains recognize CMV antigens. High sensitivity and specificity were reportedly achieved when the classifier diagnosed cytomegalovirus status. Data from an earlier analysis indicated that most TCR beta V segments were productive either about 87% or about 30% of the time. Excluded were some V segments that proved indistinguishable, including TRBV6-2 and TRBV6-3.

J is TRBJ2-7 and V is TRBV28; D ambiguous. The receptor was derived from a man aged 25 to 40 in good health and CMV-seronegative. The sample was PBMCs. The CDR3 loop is CASSSYYYEQYF. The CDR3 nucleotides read TGTGCCAGCAGTTCTTACTACTACGAGCAGTACTTC.